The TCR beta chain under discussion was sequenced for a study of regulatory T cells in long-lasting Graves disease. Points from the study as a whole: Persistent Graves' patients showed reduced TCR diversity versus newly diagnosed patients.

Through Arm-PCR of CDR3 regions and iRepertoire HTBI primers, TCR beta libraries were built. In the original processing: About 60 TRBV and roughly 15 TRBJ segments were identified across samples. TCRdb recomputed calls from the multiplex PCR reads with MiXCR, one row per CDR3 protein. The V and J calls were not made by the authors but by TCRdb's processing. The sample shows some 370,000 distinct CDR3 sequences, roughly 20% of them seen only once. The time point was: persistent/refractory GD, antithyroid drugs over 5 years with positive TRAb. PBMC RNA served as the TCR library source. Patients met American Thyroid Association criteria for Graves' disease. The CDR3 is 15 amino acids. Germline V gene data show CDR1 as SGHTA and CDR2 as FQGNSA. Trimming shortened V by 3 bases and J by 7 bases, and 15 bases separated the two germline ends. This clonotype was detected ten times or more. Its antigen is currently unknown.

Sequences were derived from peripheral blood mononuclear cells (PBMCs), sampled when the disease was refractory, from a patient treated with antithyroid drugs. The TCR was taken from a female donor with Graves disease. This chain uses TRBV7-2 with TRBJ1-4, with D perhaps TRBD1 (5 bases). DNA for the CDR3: TGTGCCAGCAGCTTCAGGGCCAACCCGGGTGAAAAACTGTTTTTT. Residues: CASSFRANPGEKLFF. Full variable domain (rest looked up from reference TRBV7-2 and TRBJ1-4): GAGVSQSPSNKVTEKGKDVELRCDPISGHTALYWYRQSLGQGLEFLIYFQGNSAPDKSGLPSDRFSAERTGGSVSTLTIQRTQQEDSAVYLCASSFRANPGEKLFFGSGTQLSVL.